Below are 3 T cell receptor beta chains sequenced from a single sample in a study of blood T cell repertoires in COVID-19. This table comes from immunoSEQ multiplex PCR, and its TCRdb copy is limited to in-frame clones, with some not included. The data contain approximately 300,000 clones, nearly 90% of them singletons. Input material: PBMCs or T cells enriched from blood (not recorded which). The receptors shown here come from a woman aged 25 to 39 who had recovered from COVID-19.

The chain carries TRBV7-3 and TRBJ2-7, with 11 bases matching TRBD2. Per the germline V gene, CDR1 is SGHTA and CDR2 is FQGTGA. The CDR3 covers 16 residues. The V segment lost 1 base and the J segment 4 bases; nucleotides outside the gene matches: 6. The CDR3 nucleotides read TGTGCCAGCAGCTTAAACCGGGCTAGCGGGGGGTACGAGCAGTACTTC. This encodes CASSLNRASGGYEQYF.

V gene TRBV18 combines with J gene TRBJ1-2; 10 bases agree with TRBD1. From germline, CDR1 is KGHSH and CDR2 LQKENI. This CDR3 has 18 amino acids. V trimming: 6 bases; J trimming: 0 bases; junction bases outside the gene matches: 13. CDR3 in amino acids: CASSRTGTGEPSNYGYTF. The CDR3, as DNA: TGTGCCAGCTCCCGAACCGGGACAGGGGAGCCCTCTAACTATGGCTACACCTTC. Full variable domain (rest looked up from reference TRBV18 and TRBJ1-2): NAGVMQNPRHLVRRRGQEARLRCSPMKGHSHVYWYRQLPEEGLKFMVYLQKENIIDESGMPKERFSAEFPKEGPSILRIQQVVRGDSAAYFCASSRTGTGEPSNYGYTFGSGTRLTVV.

The rearrangement links TRBV10-3 to TRBJ1-3, with D unresolved. Per the germline V gene, CDR1 is ENHRY and CDR2 is SYGVKD. The CDR3 is 14 amino acids. With 3 bases removed from V and 0 bases from J, the gap between germline ends came to 6 bases. CDR3 loop: CAISEAGSGNTIYF. The DNA of the CDR3 is TGTGCCATCAGTGAAGCGGGCTCTGGAAACACCATATATTTT.